The clone carrying this T cell receptor beta chain was recorded at least ten times. Its target is not known. This entry is derived from a study of molecular identifiers for immune sequencing clone quantification. Previously described methods and listed TCR primers were employed for the bulk TCR libraries. TCRdb re-analysed the PCR reads in MiXCR, keeping a single row per CDR3 protein. The sample consists of around 470,000 distinct CDR3 sequences, about a fifth of them appearing once. Naive CD8 libraries used 20,000 to 1,000,000 sorted cells and 10%, 30% or 50% RNA. Sorted naive CD8 T cells were those defined as CD8+CD4-CCR7+CD45RA+. V was clipped by 6 bases and J by 8 bases, with 5 bases between them. This CDR3 has 10 residues. Study-wide points: Spiked Jurkat TCR RNA from one cell was reportedly detectable among about 910,000 naive cells.

The rearrangement joins TRBV23-1 to TRBJ1-5; D is unresolved. TRBV23-1 qualifies as an ORF whose function is uncertain. Specimen: naive CD8+ T cells from blood, with Jurkat cell RNA spiked in. As to subset: FACS-sorted CD8+CD4-CCR7+CD45RA+ naive T cells. This receptor was identified in a human donor in good health. Some libraries in this study had Jurkat cell RNA spiked in. CDR3 sequence reads: CASSHKPQHF. CDR3 nucleotide sequence: TGCGCCAGCAGCCATAAGCCCCAGCATTTT.